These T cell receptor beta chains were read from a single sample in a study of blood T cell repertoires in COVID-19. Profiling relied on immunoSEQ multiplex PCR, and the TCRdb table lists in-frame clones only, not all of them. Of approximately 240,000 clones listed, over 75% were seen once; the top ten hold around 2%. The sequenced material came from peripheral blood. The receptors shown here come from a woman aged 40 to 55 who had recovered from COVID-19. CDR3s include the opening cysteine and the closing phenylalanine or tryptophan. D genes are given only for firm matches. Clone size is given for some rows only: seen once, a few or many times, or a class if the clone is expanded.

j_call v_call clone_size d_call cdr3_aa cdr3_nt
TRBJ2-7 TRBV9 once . CASSADWDSYEQYF TGTGCCAGCAGCGCGGACTGGGACTCCTACGAGCAGTACTTC
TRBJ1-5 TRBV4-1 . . CASSQDPPGVGAYSNQPQHF TGCGCCAGCAGCCAAGACCCTCCAGGGGTGGGGGCTTATAGCAATCAGCCCCAGCATTTT
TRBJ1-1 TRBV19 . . CASRWGDTEAFF TGTGCCAGTAGGTGGGGAGACACTGAAGCTTTCTTT
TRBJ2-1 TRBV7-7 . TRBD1 CASSRDLGTALSGQFF TGTGCTAGCAGCCGAGACCTCGGGACAGCCCTATCGGGGCAGTTCTTC
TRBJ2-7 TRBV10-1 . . CASSETRSSYF TGCGCCAGCAGTGAGACACGTTCTTCGTACTTC
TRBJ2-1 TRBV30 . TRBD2 CAWSLSLAGVDEQFF TGTGCCTGGAGTCTTAGCCTAGCGGGAGTGGATGAGCAGTTCTTC
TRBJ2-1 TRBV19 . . CASSVLGLSSYNEQFF TGTGCCAGTAGTGTCTTGGGACTGAGCTCCTACAATGAGCAGTTCTTC
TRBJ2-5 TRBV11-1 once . CASSLEDRQETQYF TGTGCCAGCAGCTTAGAGGACAGACAAGAGACCCAGTACTTC
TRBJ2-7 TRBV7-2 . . CASSSRQPYYEQYF TGTGCCAGCAGCTCCCGACAGCCCTACTACGAGCAGTACTTC
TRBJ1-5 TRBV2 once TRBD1 CASRHGQGGLGAAQHF TGTGCCAGCAGACACGGACAGGGCGGGTTAGGTGCGGCCCAGCATTTT
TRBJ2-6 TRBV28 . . CASSLSPGANVLTF TGTGCCAGCAGTTTAAGCCCCGGGGCCAACGTCCTGACTTTC
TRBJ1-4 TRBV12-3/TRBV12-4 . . CASSPGAPEKLFF TGTGCCAGCAGTCCAGGGGCACCGGAAAAACTGTTTTTT
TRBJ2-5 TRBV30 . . CAWSGRVQETQYF TGTGCCTGGAGTGGACGGGTCCAAGAGACCCAGTACTTC
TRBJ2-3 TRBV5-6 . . CASSVGDTQYF TGTGCCAGCAGTGTCGGGGATACGCAGTATTTT
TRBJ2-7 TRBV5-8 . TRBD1 CASSWDSSYEQYF TGTGCCAGCAGCTGGGACAGCTCCTACGAGCAGTACTTC
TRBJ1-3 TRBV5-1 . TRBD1 CASSLPQGVSGNTIYF TGCGCCAGCAGCTTACCCCAGGGGGTCTCTGGAAACACCATATATTTT
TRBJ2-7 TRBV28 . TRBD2 CASRSLAGGRYEQYF TGTGCCAGCAGGTCCCTAGCGGGAGGACGCTACGAGCAGTACTTC
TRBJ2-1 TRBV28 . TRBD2 CASRPRGGWYNEQFF TGTGCCAGCAGGCCACGGGGGGGGTGGTACAATGAGCAGTTCTTC
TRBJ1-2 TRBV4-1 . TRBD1 CASSQPGTGPYGYTF TGCGCCAGCAGCCAGCCCGGGACAGGGCCTTATGGCTACACCTTC
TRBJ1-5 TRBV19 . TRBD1 CASSIQGARGNQPQHF TGTGCCAGTAGTATACAGGGGGCGCGGGGCAATCAGCCCCAGCATTTT
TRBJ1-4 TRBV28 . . CASSLFPLPATNEKLFF TGTGCCAGCAGTTTATTCCCCCTACCTGCAACTAATGAAAAACTGTTTTTT
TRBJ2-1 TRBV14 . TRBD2 CASSQARGLAGASRYNEQFF TGTGCCAGCAGCCAAGCGAGGGGACTAGCGGGAGCGTCCAGGTACAATGAGCAGTTCTTC
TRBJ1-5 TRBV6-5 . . CASSYRGAQPQHF TGTGCCAGCAGTTACCGGGGAGCTCAGCCCCAGCATTTT
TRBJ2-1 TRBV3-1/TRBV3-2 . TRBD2 CASSHPSWASGKNEQFF TGTGCCAGCAGCCACCCTTCTTGGGCTAGCGGGAAGAATGAGCAGTTCTTC
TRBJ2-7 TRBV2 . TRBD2 CASSADVGLAGSEQYF TGTGCCAGCAGTGCGGATGTAGGGCTAGCGGGAAGCGAGCAGTACTTC
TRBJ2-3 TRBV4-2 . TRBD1 CASSQEQGASADTQYF TGTGCCAGCAGCCAAGAACAGGGGGCTTCTGCAGATACGCAGTATTTT
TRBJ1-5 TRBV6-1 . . CASSEVPGLGNQPQHF TGTGCCAGCAGTGAAGTTCCAGGGCTGGGCAATCAGCCCCAGCATTTT
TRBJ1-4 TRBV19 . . CASSHGGSPTNEKLFF TGTGCCAGTAGTCATGGGGGCAGTCCAACTAATGAAAAACTGTTTTTT
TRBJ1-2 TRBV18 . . CASSPIAERGYTF TGTGCCAGCTCACCAATAGCGGAACGTGGCTACACCTTC
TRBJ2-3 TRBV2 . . CASRLRYTDTQYF TGTGCCAGCCGTCTTAGATACACAGATACGCAGTATTTT
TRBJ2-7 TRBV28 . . CASSFHGQSYEQYF TGTGCCAGCAGTTTTCACGGACAGTCCTACGAGCAGTACTTC
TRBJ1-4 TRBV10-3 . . CAISEPKNEKLFF TGTGCCATCAGTGAGCCTAAAAATGAAAAACTGTTTTTT
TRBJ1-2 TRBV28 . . CASMGHSFSNNYGYTF TGTGCCAGCATGGGACACTCATTTTCTAATAACTATGGCTACACCTTC
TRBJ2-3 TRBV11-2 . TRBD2 CASSPWGLAGGPGDTQYF TGTGCCAGCAGTCCCTGGGGACTAGCGGGAGGGCCCGGAGATACGCAGTATTTT
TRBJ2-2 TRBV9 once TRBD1 CASSIGTAYGELFF TGTGCCAGCAGTATAGGGACAGCTTACGGGGAGCTGTTTTTT
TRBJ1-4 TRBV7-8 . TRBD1 CASSARGQGKLFF TGTGCCAGCAGCGCTAGGGGACAGGGAAAACTGTTTTTT
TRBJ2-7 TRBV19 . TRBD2 CASSPGGGLAAYEQYF TGTGCCAGTAGTCCAGGCGGCGGACTAGCGGCCTACGAGCAGTACTTC
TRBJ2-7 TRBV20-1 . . CSASKQGLVYEQYF TGCAGTGCTAGTAAGCAGGGTCTTGTCTACGAGCAGTACTTC
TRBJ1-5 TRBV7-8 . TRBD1 CASSLANRQGNQPQHF TGTGCCAGCAGCTTAGCGAACAGACAGGGGAATCAGCCCCAGCATTTT
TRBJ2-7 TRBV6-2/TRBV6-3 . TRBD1 CASSSGTAFF TGTGCCAGCAGCTCCGGGACAGCGTTTTTC
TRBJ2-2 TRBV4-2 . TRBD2 CASSPYLLAGIANTGELFF TGTGCCAGCAGCCCTTACTTACTAGCGGGGATCGCGAACACCGGGGAGCTGTTTTTT
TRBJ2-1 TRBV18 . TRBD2 CASSTSGYNEQFF TGTGCCAGTTCGACTAGCGGGTACAATGAGCAGTTCTTC
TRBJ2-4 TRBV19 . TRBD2 CASSMLAGAPGNIQYF TGTGCCAGTAGTATGCTTGCGGGAGCCCCCGGAAACATTCAGTACTTC
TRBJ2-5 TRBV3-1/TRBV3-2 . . CASSQEQGQTQYF TGTGCCAGCAGCCAAGAACAGGGACAGACCCAGTACTTC
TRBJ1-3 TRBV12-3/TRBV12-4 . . CASRHVSGNTIYF TGTGCCAGCAGACACGTCTCTGGAAACACCATATATTTT
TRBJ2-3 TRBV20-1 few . CSASIAVSGTLTDTQYF TGCAGTGCTAGTATAGCGGTGAGCGGGACATTAACAGATACGCAGTATTTT
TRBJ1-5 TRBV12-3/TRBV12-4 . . CASSQTDQPQHF TGTGCCAGCAGTCAAACAGATCAGCCCCAGCATTTT
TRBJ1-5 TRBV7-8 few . CASSQPYSNQPQHF TGTGCCAGCAGCCAGCCGTATAGCAATCAGCCCCAGCATTTT
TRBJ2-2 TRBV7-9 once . CASSWKESGELFF TGTGCCAGCAGCTGGAAGGAGAGCGGGGAGCTGTTTTTT
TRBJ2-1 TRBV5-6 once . CASRSLQGNSYNEQFF TGTGCCAGCAGATCTCTACAGGGTAACTCCTACAATGAGCAGTTCTTC
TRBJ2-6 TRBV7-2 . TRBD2 CASSPGGSGANVLTF TGTGCCAGCAGCCCGGGGGGTTCTGGGGCCAACGTCCTGACTTTC
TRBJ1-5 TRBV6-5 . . CASRSGNQPQHF TGTGCCAGCAGGTCGGGGAATCAGCCCCAGCATTTT
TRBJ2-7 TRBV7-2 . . CASSPRGAEQYF TGTGCCAGCAGCCCGCGTGGGGCCGAGCAGTACTTC